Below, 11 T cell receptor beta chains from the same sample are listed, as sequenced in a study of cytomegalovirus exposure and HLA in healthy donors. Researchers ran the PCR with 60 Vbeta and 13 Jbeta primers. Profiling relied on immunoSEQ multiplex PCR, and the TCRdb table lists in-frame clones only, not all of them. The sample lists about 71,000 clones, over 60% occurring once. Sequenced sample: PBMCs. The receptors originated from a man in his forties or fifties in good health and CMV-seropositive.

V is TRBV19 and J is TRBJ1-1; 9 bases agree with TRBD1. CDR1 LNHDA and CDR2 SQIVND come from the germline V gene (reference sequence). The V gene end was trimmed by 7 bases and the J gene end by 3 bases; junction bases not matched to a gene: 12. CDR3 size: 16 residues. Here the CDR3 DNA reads TGTGCCAGTACCCTAGACGGGACAGGGAGTTACACTGAAGCTTTCTTT. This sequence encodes CASTLDGTGSYTEAFF.

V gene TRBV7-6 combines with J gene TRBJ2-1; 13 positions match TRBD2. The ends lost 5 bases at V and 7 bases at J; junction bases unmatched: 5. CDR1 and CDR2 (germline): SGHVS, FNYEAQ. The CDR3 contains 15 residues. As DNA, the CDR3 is TGTGCCAGCAGCCGATGGACTAGCGGGAGTAATGAGCAGTTCTTC. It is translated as CASSRWTSGSNEQFF.

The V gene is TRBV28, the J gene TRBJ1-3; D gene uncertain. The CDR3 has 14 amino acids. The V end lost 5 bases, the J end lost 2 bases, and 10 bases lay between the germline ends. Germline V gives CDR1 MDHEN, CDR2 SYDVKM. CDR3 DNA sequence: TGTGCCAGCAGTCCCCAGGTAGCTGGAAACACCATATATTTT. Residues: CASSPQVAGNTIYF. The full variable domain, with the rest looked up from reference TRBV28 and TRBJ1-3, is DVKVTQSSRYLVKRTGEKVFLECVQDMDHENMFWYRQDPGLGLRLIYFSYDVKMKEKGDIPEGYSVSREKKERFSLILESASTNQTSMYLCASSPQVAGNTIYFGEGSWLTVV.

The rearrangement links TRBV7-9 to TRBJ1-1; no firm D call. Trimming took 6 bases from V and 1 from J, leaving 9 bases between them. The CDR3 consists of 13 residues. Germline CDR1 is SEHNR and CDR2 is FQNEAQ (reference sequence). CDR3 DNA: TGTGCCAGCAGGGGTTCAGGGAACACTGAAGCTTTCTTT. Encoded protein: CASRGSGNTEAFF.

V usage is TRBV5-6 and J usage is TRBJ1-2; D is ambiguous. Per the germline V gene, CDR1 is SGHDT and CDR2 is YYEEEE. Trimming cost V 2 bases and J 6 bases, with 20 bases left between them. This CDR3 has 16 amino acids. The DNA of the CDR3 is TGTGCCAGCAGCTTAACCGCTCCTGGGCCTTATAATGGCTACACCTTC. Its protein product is CASSLTAPGPYNGYTF.

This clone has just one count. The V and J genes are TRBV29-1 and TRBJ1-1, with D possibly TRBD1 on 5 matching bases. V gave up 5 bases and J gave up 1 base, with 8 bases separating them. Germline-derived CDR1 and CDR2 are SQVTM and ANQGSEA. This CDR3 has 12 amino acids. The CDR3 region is CSVYQGNTEAFF. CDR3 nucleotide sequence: TGCAGCGTTTATCAGGGGAACACTGAAGCTTTCTTT. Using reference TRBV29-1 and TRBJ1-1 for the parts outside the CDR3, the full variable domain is SAVISQKPSRDICQRGTSLTIQCQVDSQVTMMFWYRQQPGQSLTLIATANQGSEATYESGFVIDKFPISRPNLTFSTLTVSNMSPEDSSIYLCSVYQGNTEAFFGQGTRLTVV.

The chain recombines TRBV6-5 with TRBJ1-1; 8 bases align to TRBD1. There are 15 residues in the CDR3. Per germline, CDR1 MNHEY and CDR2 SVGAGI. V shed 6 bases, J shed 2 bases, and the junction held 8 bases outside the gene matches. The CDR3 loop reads CASSRSTGANTEAFF. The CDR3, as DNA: TGTGCCAGCAGCCGTTCGACAGGGGCTAACACTGAAGCTTTCTTT.

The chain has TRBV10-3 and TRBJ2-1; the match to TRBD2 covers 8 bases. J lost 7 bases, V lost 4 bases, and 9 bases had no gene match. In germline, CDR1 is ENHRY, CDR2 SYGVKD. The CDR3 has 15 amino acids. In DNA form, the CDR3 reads TGTGCCATCAGTGGGGGCGGGGGGAGTAAAAATGAGCAGTTCTTC. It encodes CAISGGGGSKNEQFF.

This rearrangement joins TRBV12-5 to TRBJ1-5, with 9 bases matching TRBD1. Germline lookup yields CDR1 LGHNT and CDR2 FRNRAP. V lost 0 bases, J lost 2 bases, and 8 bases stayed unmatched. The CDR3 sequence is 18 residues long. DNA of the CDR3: TGTGCTAGTGGTTTGGTAACTACGACAGGGGGTGGCAATCAGCCCCAGCATTTT. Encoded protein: CASGLVTTTGGGNQPQHF.

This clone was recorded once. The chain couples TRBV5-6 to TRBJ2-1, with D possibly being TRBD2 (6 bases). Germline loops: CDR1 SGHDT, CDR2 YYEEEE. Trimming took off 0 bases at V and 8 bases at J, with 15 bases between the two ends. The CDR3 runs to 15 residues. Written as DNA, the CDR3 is TGTGCCAGCAGCTTGGGTGGCGGGGCGGTTGATGAGCAGTTCTTC. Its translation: CASSLGGGAVDEQFF.

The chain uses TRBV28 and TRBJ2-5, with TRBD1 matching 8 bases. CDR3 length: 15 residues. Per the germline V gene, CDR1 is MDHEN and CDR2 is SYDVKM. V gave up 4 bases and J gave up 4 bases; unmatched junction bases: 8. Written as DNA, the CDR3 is TGTGCCAGCAGTTCGGGTTTAACAGGGGGAGAGACCCAGTACTTC. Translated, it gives CASSSGLTGGETQYF.